This T cell receptor (beta chain) was captured in a study of monozygotic twins with inflammatory bowel disease. The study, taken as a whole, reports: Among T cells, the various subtypes were not distinguishable.

cDNA was produced in eight separate reactions per sample. Following a re-call of the 5' RACE reads, TCRdb has one entry per CDR3 protein and lacks DNA. This table holds over 200,000 distinct CDR3 sequences. CDR1 is SGHKS and CDR2 is YYEKEE in the germline V gene (reference sequence). The CDR3 consists of 15 residues. On this clonotype: The antigen is unknown.

V and J are TRBV5-5 and TRBJ1-6. Sequenced sample: blood. The receptor's source is a human donor with ulcerative colitis or Crohn's disease, or a healthy co-twin of an affected twin (not recorded which). CDR3: CASSFTDPYNSPLHF. Drawing the rest from reference TRBV5-5 and TRBJ1-6, the complete variable domain is DAGVTQSPTHLIKTRGQQVTLRCSPISGHKSVSWYQQVLGQGPQFIFQYYEKEERGRGNFPDRFSARQFPNYSSELNVNALLLGDSALYLCASSFTDPYNSPLHFGNGTRLTVT.